These T cell receptor beta chains were read from a single sample in a study of blood T cell repertoires in COVID-19. Measured with immunoSEQ multiplex PCR; TCRdb has only the in-frame clones, and not every one. The data contain 110,000 to 150,000 clones, about four fifths of them singletons. Sequencing was done on a sample of peripheral blood. The receptors originated from a man between 65 and 80 years old who had recovered from COVID-19. CDR3s include the opening cysteine and the closing phenylalanine or tryptophan.

cdr3_length v_call cdr3_aa
11 TRBV12-3/TRBV12-4 CACGITEKLFF
12 TRBV10-1 CASSADRSKAFF
15 TRBV24-1 CATSAGRGWSDTQYF
17 TRBV7-9 CASSDNRVKGSGNTIYF
15 TRBV7-8 CASSFGARAHETQYF
16 TRBV18 CASSPSTTEPLNEQYF
14 TRBV5-1 CASSSTGIPYEQYF
15 TRBV27 CASKKGGAVYEKLFF
13 TRBV10-2 CASTLDNYNEQFF
15 TRBV18 CASSPGAGGEETQYF
14 TRBV27 CASRRHDSLNIQYF
16 TRBV6-5 CASSYGRGSGANVLTF
13 TRBV6-2/TRBV6-3 CASSYSTLYEQYF
13 TRBV19 CASKDGGNQPQHF
15 TRBV11-2 CASSLEDYTYNEQFF
15 TRBV30 CALKTSGRASNEQFF
18 TRBV6-6 CASSPDAGGARSTGELFF
13 TRBV5-1 CASSLIQGYEQYF
16 TRBV6-5 CASSYSTSPPREKLFF
15 TRBV19 CASSILAGGNNEQFF
16 TRBV6-4 CASSDSSFSGKPEQFF
17 TRBV7-6 CASSRPMGEGTNEKLFF
13 TRBV18 CASATPGNTEAFF
13 TRBV12-3/TRBV12-4 CASSLYRTDTQYF
11 TRBV20-1 CSAKVGDTQYF
12 TRBV18 CASSLQGYEQYF
15 TRBV19 CASSRPYGVNYGYTF
13 TRBV7-2 CASSRGTVYEQYF
19 TRBV4-3 CASSQSHLSHHPSTGELFF
14 TRBV30 CAWSEGLAEETQYF
15 TRBV19 CASRGVGATNEKLFF
14 TRBV27 CASSFRSRATEAFF
15 TRBV24-1 CATSDDRVRTNEQFF
15 TRBV18 CASSLTTGPGETQYF
12 TRBV30 CAWSGQGTEAFF
16 TRBV7-2 CASSTTPGATNEKLFF
13 TRBV9 CASSKWTGVQQYF
17 TRBV5-1 CASSPAGQGSSGNTIYF
13 TRBV5-6 CASSWDRGNGYTF
16 TRBV12-5 CASGLVWLAGYNEQFF
15 TRBV30 CAWSVGGALNYGYTF
17 TRBV7-2 CASSLAGGKREGYEQFF
18 TRBV6-2/TRBV6-3 CASSYSRSLASSYNEQFF
16 TRBV11-2 CASSFDRGAINEKLFF
15 TRBV18 CASSREQSAYNEQFF
14 TRBV2 CASSEGGSWNEQYF